This record concerns one T cell receptor beta chain sequence. The data belong to a study of T cells in Graves' hyperthyroidism and ophthalmopathy. RNA transcripts served as the template for amplifying TCR beta CDR3 regions. First-round RT-PCR with HTBI primers amplified the TCR CDR3 region. TCRdb ran MiXCR on the multiplex PCR reads and lists one entry per CDR3 protein. The sample yields more than 500,000 distinct CDR3 sequences, about 43% seen once. This CDR3 has 11 amino acids. V lost 6 bases to trimming and J lost 9 bases, with 12 bases between them. From germline, CDR1 is SEHNR and CDR2 FQNEAQ (reference sequence).

V and J are TRBV7-9 and TRBJ2-7; D unclear. This sequence originates from an adult woman with Graves' disease, either hyperthyroidism or ophthalmopathy (not recorded which). Sequencing used peripheral blood or thyroid tissue (not recorded which). The CDR3 loop is CASRHTQVQYF. CDR3 coding DNA: TGTGCCAGCAGGCACACCCAGGTGCAGTACTTC.